This T cell receptor (beta chain) was recorded in a study of blood T cell repertoires in COVID-19 (dated by TCRdb to about 2020). A note on the overall study: Samples covering the acute and convalescent phases of COVID-19 were provided by collaborators in the United States, Italy and Spain. The prospective study material was composed of cDNA or gDNA derived from T cells, B-cell-depleted T cells, or PBMCs. The dataset comprised deeply sampled blood TCRbeta repertoires from subjects exposed to, actively infected with, or recovered from COVID-19. The repertoires were made available in a free public database intended to serve as a resource for research on the immune response to SARS-CoV-2. Samples were obtained from the ongoing ImmuneRACE study (first 160 participants) and from 1,254 subjects provided by 6 global collaborators. Nearly every sample came with metadata listing a de-identified subject ID, COVID-19 status, age in years and sex. Where HLA class I and class II types were available, the types were taken from metadata supplied by the sample provider, not from assay-based typing.

In Seattle, one collaborating source enrolled patients while the infection was active and tracked those patients longitudinally over the course of disease. Whole blood was collected in K2EDTA tubes by collaborating institutions according to the institutions' own protocols. For TCRbeta analysis, collaborators shipped samples as frozen whole blood, isolated PBMCs, or DNA extracted from either of those sample types. Concerning this clone: No cognate antigen has been identified for it. One base away there is no much larger clone; base qualities are not given.

Findings and caveats that apply to the study as a whole: How much clinical and demographic metadata was included differed by source and by participant, and the metadata was provided uncurated.

TCRbeta CDR3 regions were amplified from genomic DNA using the immunoSEQ Assay, a bias-controlled multiplex PCR. The authors' analysis ran thus. Within the assay, amplification of reference gene primers was used to estimate how many nucleated cells each sample contained. To quantify the absolute abundance of each unique TCRbeta CDR3 rearrangement, sequence reads were collapsed and filtered. For each sample, productive Simpson clonality was calculated as the square root of Simpson's diversity index across productive rearrangements. TCRdb provides this immuneACCESS table in a form limited to in-frame rearrangements. Some clones are lacking; in checked studies, under half of them reflect an unresolved V gene, and why the rest are absent is not known. V and J calls plus clone size are reproduced from that table; the DNA served to infer D and trimming. The sample table records under 200,000 clones; around four fifths of these occur just once. More than 14% of the sample goes to the ten largest clones.

This TCR was recovered from a woman aged 70-85 years with COVID-19, enrolled during active disease. Material: peripheral blood.

The nucleotide sequence is TGCGCCAGCGAGGGCTACAATGAGCAGTTCTTC. It translates as CASEGYNEQFF. The sequence joins TRBV5-1 to TRBJ2-1; a tentative D call is TRBD2 (5 bases match). Including the terminal cysteine and phenylalanine, the CDR3 comprises 11 residues. Only the CDR3 part of the read is kept: 33 bases, read in frame from the first base. V is shortened by 7 bases, J by 3 bases, and the region joining them spans 5 bases. CDR1 and CDR2, per the germline V gene, are SGHRS and YFSETQ.